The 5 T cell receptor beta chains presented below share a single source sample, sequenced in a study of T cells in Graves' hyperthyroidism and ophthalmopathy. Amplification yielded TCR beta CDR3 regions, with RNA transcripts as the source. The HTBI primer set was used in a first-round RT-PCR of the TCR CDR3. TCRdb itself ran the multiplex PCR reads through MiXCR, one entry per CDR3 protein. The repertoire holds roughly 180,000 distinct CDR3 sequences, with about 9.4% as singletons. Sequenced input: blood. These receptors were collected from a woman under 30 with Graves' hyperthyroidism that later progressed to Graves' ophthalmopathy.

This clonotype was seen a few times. The CDR3 loop reads CASSITTDGYEQYF. CDR3 DNA sequence: TGTGCCAGCAGCATCACTACGGACGGCTACGAGCAGTACTTC. This chain joins TRBV9 and TRBJ2-7; D not certain. V lost 4 bases and J lost 3, with 14 bases in between. CDR3 size: 14 residues. Germline CDR1 SGDLS, CDR2 YYNGEE.

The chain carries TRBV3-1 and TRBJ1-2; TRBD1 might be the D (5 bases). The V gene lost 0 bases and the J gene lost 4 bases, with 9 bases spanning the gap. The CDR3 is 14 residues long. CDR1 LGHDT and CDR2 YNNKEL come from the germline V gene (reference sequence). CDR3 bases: TGTGCCAGCAGCCAAGATCTCGGGGGCTATGGCTACACCTTC. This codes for CASSQDLGGYGYTF.

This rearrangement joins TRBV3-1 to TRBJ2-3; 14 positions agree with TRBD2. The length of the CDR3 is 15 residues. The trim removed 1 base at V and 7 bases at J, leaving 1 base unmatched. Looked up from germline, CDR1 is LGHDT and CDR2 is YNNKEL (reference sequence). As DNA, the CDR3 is TGTGCCAGCAGCCAAGGGACTAGCGGGGGGAATACGCAGTATTTT. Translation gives CASSQGTSGGNTQYF.

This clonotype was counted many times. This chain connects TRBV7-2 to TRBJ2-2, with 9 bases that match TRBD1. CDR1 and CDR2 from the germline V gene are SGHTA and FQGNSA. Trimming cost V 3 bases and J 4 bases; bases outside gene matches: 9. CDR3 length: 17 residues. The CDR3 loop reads CASSFQTGGTTTGELFF. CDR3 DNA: TGTGCCAGCAGCTTCCAAACAGGGGGCACTACCACCGGGGAGCTGTTTTTT.

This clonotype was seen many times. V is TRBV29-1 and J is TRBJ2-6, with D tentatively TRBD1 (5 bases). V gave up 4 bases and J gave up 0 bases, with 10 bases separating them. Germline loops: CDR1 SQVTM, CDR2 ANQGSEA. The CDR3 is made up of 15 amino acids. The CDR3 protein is CSVGGRGSGANVLTF. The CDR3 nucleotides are TGCAGCGTTGGTGGTAGGGGCTCTGGGGCCAACGTCCTGACTTTC.